These 25 T cell receptor beta chains came from one sample sequenced in a study of blood T cell repertoires in COVID-19. Repertoires were generated with immunoSEQ multiplex PCR, while TCRdb's copy carries only in-frame clones and drops some. The sample yields just over 650,000 clones, 75% to 90% seen once. Sequencing was performed on peripheral blood. These receptors originate from a woman aged 18-35 years with acute or convalescent COVID-19.

This chain joins TRBV24-1 and TRBJ1-1, with TRBD1 identical over 7 bases. V was clipped by 11 bases and J by 1 base; unmatched bases: 6. Germline V gene lookup returns CDR1 KGHDR and CDR2 SFDVKD. CDR3 size: 13 residues. The CDR3 DNA reads as TGTGCCATCGGGACAGCGAAGAACACTGAAGCTTTCTTT. Encoded protein: CAIGTAKNTEAFF.

The CDR3 is CAISGGGTKGSTDTQYF. CDR3 DNA sequence: TGTGCCATCAGTGGGGGGGGTACCAAGGGTAGCACAGATACGCAGTATTTT. The chain combines TRBV10-3 with TRBJ2-3, with 7 positions matching TRBD2. CDR1 is ENHRY, CDR2 SYGVKD, per germline. This CDR3 comprises 17 residues. The V segment lost 4 bases and the J segment 0 bases; nucleotides outside the gene matches: 10.

The chain carries TRBV9 and TRBJ2-1; 8 bases are shared with TRBD1. With 3 bases clipped from V and 9 bases from J, the junction kept 2 bases outside the gene matches. Germline V CDR1 and CDR2: SGDLS, YYNGEE. The CDR3 spans 12 residues. CDR3 in DNA: TGTGCCAGCAGCGCAGGGGGCCCTGAGCAGTTCTTC. Its translation: CASSAGGPEQFF.

This clone was observed a few times. The rearrangement joins TRBV27 to TRBJ1-4, with TRBD1 matching 8 bases. V lost 6 bases, J lost 8 bases, and 5 bases stayed unmatched. CDR1 is MNHEY and CDR2 is SMNVEV in the germline V gene (reference sequence). This CDR3 comprises 13 residues. The DNA for the CDR3 is TGTGCCAGCAGCCAACAGGGGGACGAAAAACTGTTTTTT. Its translation: CASSQQGDEKLFF.

This chain uses TRBV2 with TRBJ2-3; 9 nucleotides line up with TRBD1. J was trimmed by 4 bases and V by 1 base; bases with no gene match: 3. The CDR3 covers 15 residues. Germline V gene lookup returns CDR1 SNHLY and CDR2 FYNNEI. The CDR3 sequence: CASSEGTGESDTQYF. In nucleotides, the CDR3 is TGTGCCAGCAGTGAAGGGACAGGGGAATCAGATACGCAGTATTTT.

The rearrangement joins TRBV25-1 to TRBJ2-3; 9 bases match TRBD2. The V gene's germline CDR1 is MGHDK and CDR2 SYGVNS. The CDR3 is 15 amino acids. J lost 4 bases, V lost 4 bases, and 6 bases had no gene match. CDR3 nucleotide sequence: TGTGCCAGCAGTGTTTGGGCGGGGGGGCCAGATACGCAGTATTTT. It encodes CASSVWAGGPDTQYF.

The chain joins TRBV6-4 to TRBJ2-3; the match to TRBD2 covers 11 bases. This CDR3 region has 16 residues. The J segment lost 3 bases and the V segment lost 4 bases, leaving 6 bases of the junction unmatched. Germline CDR1 MRHNA, CDR2 SNTAGT. CDR3 amino acids: CASSATSGGTTDTQYF. CDR3 bases: TGTGCCAGCAGTGCCACTAGCGGGGGCACGACAGATACGCAGTATTTT.

J is TRBJ1-5 and V is TRBV11-2, with D perhaps TRBD1 (6 bases). Germline lookup yields CDR1 SGHAT and CDR2 FQNNGV. The CDR3 is 13 residues long. Trimming removed 5 bases at V and 2 bases at J, with 7 bases between. CDR3 bases: TGTGCCAGCAGCCGACAGGGCAATCAGCCCCAGCATTTT. Protein product: CASSRQGNQPQHF.

This chain links TRBV5-1 with TRBJ1-3, with 8 bases fitting TRBD1. The germline V gene has CDR1 SGHRS and CDR2 YFSETQ. There are 19 residues in the CDR3. V lost 4 bases and J lost 0; bases outside the gene matches: 15. The CDR3 nucleotides read TGCGCCAGCAGCACCCCCGGACAGGGAAATTTTTCCTCTGGAAACACCATATATTTT. Its translation: CASSTPGQGNFSSGNTIYF.

This chain connects TRBV7-9 to TRBJ1-6, with TRBD1 identical over 8 bases. Trimming removed 4 bases from V and 10 bases from J; junction bases left unmatched: 6. Germline V gene data show CDR1 as SEHNR and CDR2 as FQNEAQ (reference sequence). The CDR3 totals 14 residues. The CDR3 region is CASSSTGGESPLHF. CDR3 coding DNA: TGTGCCAGCAGCTCAACAGGGGGGGAGTCACCCCTCCACTTT. The whole variable domain, remainder taken from reference TRBV7-9 and TRBJ1-6, is DTGVSQNPRHKITKRGQNVTFRCDPISEHNRLYWYRQTLGQGPEFLTYFQNEAQLEKSRLLSDRFSAERPKGSFSTLEIQRTEQGDSAMYLCASSSTGGESPLHFGNGTRLTVT.

This clone was detected once. The V gene is TRBV30, the J gene TRBJ2-7; 10 nucleotides agree with TRBD1. Germline lookup yields CDR1 GTSNPN and CDR2 SVGIG (reference sequence). V dropped 0 bases and J dropped 4; count of bases not matched to a gene: 12. The CDR3 spans 17 residues. The CDR3 protein is CAWSVRSGTGDPYEQYF. CDR3 nucleotides: TGTGCCTGGAGTGTACGGTCGGGGACAGGGGATCCGTACGAGCAGTACTTC. Looking up the rest from reference TRBV30 and TRBJ2-7 gives the full variable domain: SQTIHQWPATLVQPVGSPLSLECTVEGTSNPNLYWYRQAAGRGLQLLFYSVGIGQISSEVPQNLSASRPQDRQFILSSKKLLLSDSGFYLCAWSVRSGTGDPYEQYFGPGTRLTVT.

The chain has TRBV10-3 and TRBJ1-2; TRBD1 aligns across 9 bases. Looked up from germline, CDR1 is ENHRY and CDR2 is SYGVKD. CDR3 length equals 12 residues. Germline trimming cut 6 bases from V and 7 bases from J; bases unmatched to any gene: 3. CDR3 amino acids: CAIRGTGSGYTF. The CDR3 DNA reads as TGTGCCATCAGGGGGACAGGGTCTGGCTACACCTTC.

V usage is TRBV28 and J usage is TRBJ1-2, with D tentatively TRBD1 (6 bases). V shed 6 bases and J shed 4 bases, with 12 bases lying between them. CDR1 is MDHEN and CDR2 is SYDVKM in the germline V gene. CDR3 length: 13 residues. As DNA, the CDR3 is TGTGCCAGCAGCAACCAGGGGCCCTATGGCTACACCTTC. As protein: CASSNQGPYGYTF.

The chain has TRBV4-3 and TRBJ1-1, with TRBD1 as a possible D gene (5 bases). The germline V and J ends were trimmed by 1 base and 4 bases, with 13 bases remaining between them. The germline CDR1 and CDR2 sequences are LGHNA and YSLEER. CDR3 length: 15 amino acids. In DNA, the CDR3 is TGCGCCAGCAGCCAAGTGTCGGCCGGGGGCACTGAAGCTTTCTTT. This sequence encodes CASSQVSAGGTEAFF.

This clone showed up just once. This sample includes further DNA sequences coding for the same CDR3. This chain connects TRBV19 to TRBJ1-1, with D uncertain. CDR3 length: 14 amino acids. The ends were cut back, 3 bases at V and 3 bases at J, with 11 bases in the middle. Germline V lookup: CDR1 LNHDA, CDR2 SQIVND (reference sequence). This chain's CDR3 is CASSIGPRDTEAFF. Written as DNA, the CDR3 is TGTGCCAGTAGTATTGGCCCTCGGGACACTGAAGCTTTCTTT.

The chain uses TRBV28 and TRBJ2-2; TRBD1 might be the D (6 bases). There are 15 residues in the CDR3. V was shortened by 2 bases and J by 0 bases, with 7 bases between the two germline ends. Germline V gene data show CDR1 as MDHEN and CDR2 as SYDVKM. The CDR3, as DNA: TGTGCCAGCAGTTTAGGGACACCGAACACCGGGGAGCTGTTTTTT. Translated, it gives CASSLGTPNTGELFF.

The rearrangement links TRBV19 to TRBJ2-5; 7 bases are shared with TRBD1. The length of the CDR3 is 15 residues. Trimming at V came to 3 bases and at J to 2 bases, leaving 6 bases not matched to a gene. The germline V gene has CDR1 LNHDA and CDR2 SQIVND (reference sequence). CDR3 residues: CASSILRDSQETQYF. In DNA form, the CDR3 reads TGTGCCAGTAGTATCTTACGGGACAGTCAAGAGACCCAGTACTTC.

This chain links TRBV30 with TRBJ1-6, with 7 positions matching TRBD1. The CDR3 is 16 amino acids. CDR1 is GTSNPN, CDR2 SVGIG, per germline (reference sequence). J lost 8 bases, V lost 4 bases, and 14 bases had no gene match. This chain's CDR3 is CAWTWQGVIRHSPLHF. The CDR3 DNA reads TGTGCCTGGACCTGGCAGGGGGTGATCAGGCATTCACCCCTCCACTTT.

The genes are TRBV2 and TRBJ2-3; D gene ambiguous. The CDR3 runs to 12 residues. CDR1 and CDR2 from the germline V gene are SNHLY and FYNNEI. Trimming took 7 bases from V and 3 from J, leaving 8 bases between them. The CDR3 DNA reads as TGTGCCAGCAAAACATCTACAGATACGCAGTATTTT. Its protein is CASKTSTDTQYF.

About this clone: The same CDR3 can be traced to other DNA sequences in this sample. The CDR3 DNA sequence: TGTGCCAGCAGCGTAGGCCAGGGAGGGTACGAGCAGTACTTC. The encoded protein is CASSVGQGGYEQYF. This rearrangement joins TRBV9 to TRBJ2-7, with TRBD2 matching over 7 bases. The germline V gene encodes CDR1 SGDLS and CDR2 YYNGEE. This CDR3 has 14 amino acids. Trimming removed 0 bases from V and 4 bases from J; junction bases left unmatched: 4. Complete variable domain (other parts from reference TRBV9 and TRBJ2-7): DSGVTQTPKHLITATGQRVTLRCSPRSGDLSVYWYQQSLDQGLQFLIQYYNGEERAKGNILERFSAQQFPDLHSELNLSSLELGDSALYFCASSVGQGGYEQYFGPGTRLTVT.

V is TRBV10-3 and J is TRBJ1-2; tentative D call: TRBD1 (5 bases). The germline V and J ends were trimmed by 0 bases and 3 bases, with 14 bases remaining between them. The germline CDR1 and CDR2 sequences are ENHRY and SYGVKD. CDR3 length: 16 amino acids. CDR3 sequence reads: CAISESLKGVYYGYTF. The CDR3 region has the DNA TGTGCCATCAGTGAGTCCTTAAAAGGGGTGTACTATGGCTACACCTTC.

The chain has TRBV5-1 and TRBJ2-7, with 7 positions matching TRBD2. The V and J ends lost 1 base and 2 bases, in that order; junction bases with no gene match: 12. This CDR3 comprises 17 residues. Germline V gene lookup returns CDR1 SGHRS and CDR2 YFSETQ. The CDR3 protein is CASSLNPISGVPYEQYF. For the CDR3, the DNA is TGCGCCAGCAGCTTGAACCCCATCAGCGGGGTTCCCTACGAGCAGTACTTC. Filled out from reference TRBV5-1 and TRBJ2-7, the complete variable domain reads KAGVTQTPRYLIKTRGQQVTLSCSPISGHRSVSWYQQTPGQGLQFLFEYFSETQRNKGNFPGRFSGRQFSNSRSEMNVSTLELGDSALYLCASSLNPISGVPYEQYFGPGTRLTVT.

The gene calls are TRBV19 and TRBJ2-7; 7 bases agree with TRBD1. V was pared by 6 bases and J by 1 base, with 3 bases of the junction left unmatched. Germline-derived CDR1 and CDR2 are LNHDA and SQIVND (reference sequence). CDR3 length: 13 residues. The CDR3 protein is CASSRQGSYEQYF. The CDR3 coding sequence is TGTGCCAGTAGCCGACAGGGATCCTACGAGCAGTACTTC.

The chain links TRBV5-1 to TRBJ2-1; TRBD2 aligns across 8 bases. The ends lost 5 bases at V and 2 bases at J; junction bases unmatched: 6. Germline loops: CDR1 SGHRS, CDR2 YFSETQ. This CDR3 contains 15 residues. The CDR3 sequence: CASSLAGETYNEQFF. The CDR3 bases are TGCGCCAGCAGTCTAGCGGGCGAAACCTACAATGAGCAGTTCTTC. Drawing the rest from reference TRBV5-1 and TRBJ2-1, the complete variable domain is KAGVTQTPRYLIKTRGQQVTLSCSPISGHRSVSWYQQTPGQGLQFLFEYFSETQRNKGNFPGRFSGRQFSNSRSEMNVSTLELGDSALYLCASSLAGETYNEQFFGPGTRLTVL.

In DNA form, the CDR3 reads TGCGCCAGCAGCCAGGGCGGACAGGGTATGGCTGAAAAACTGTTTTTT. Translating gives CASSQGGQGMAEKLFF. The chain recombines TRBV4-3 with TRBJ1-4; TRBD1 agrees at 8 bases. This CDR3 comprises 16 residues. J gave up 7 bases and V 3 bases, and 10 bases lay outside the gene matches. CDR1 is LGHNA and CDR2 is YSLEER in the germline V gene.